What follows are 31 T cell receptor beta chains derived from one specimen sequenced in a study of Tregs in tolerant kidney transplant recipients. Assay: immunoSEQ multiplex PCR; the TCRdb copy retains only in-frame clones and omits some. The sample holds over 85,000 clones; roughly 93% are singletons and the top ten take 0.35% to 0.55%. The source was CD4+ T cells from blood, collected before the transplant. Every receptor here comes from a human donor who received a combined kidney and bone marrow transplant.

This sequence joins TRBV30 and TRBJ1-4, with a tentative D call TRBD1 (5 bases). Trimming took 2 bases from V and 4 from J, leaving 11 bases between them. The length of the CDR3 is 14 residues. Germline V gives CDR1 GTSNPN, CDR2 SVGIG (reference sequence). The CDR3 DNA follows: TGTGCCTGGAGTCCGACAGTATTTAATGAAAAACTGTTTTTT. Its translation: CAWSPTVFNEKLFF.

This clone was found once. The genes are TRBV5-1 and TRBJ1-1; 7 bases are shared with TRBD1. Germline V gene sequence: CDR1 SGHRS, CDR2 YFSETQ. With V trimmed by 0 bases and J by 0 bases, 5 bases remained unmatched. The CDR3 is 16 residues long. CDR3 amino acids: CASSLVRGRVNTEAFF. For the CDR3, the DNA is TGCGCCAGCAGCTTGGTGAGGGGGCGGGTGAACACTGAAGCTTTCTTT.

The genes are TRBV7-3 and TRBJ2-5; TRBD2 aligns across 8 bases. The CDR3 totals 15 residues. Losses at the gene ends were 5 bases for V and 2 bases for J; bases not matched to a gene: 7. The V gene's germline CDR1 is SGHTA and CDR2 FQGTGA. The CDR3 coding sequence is TGTGCCAGCAGCCGAACTAGCGGACCTCAAGAGACCCAGTACTTC. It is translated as CASSRTSGPQETQYF.

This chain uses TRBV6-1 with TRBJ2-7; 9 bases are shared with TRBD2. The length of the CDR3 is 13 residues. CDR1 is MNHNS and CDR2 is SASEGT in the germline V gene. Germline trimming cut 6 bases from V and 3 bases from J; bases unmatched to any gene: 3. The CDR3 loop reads CASRSSGNYEQYF. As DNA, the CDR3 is TGTGCCAGCAGGTCTAGCGGGAACTACGAGCAGTACTTC.

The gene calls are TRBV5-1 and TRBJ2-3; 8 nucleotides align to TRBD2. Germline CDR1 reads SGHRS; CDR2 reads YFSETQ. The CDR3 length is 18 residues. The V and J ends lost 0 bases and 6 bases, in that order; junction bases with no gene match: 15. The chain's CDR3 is CASSLARNAGGLRDTQYF. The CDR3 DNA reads TGCGCCAGCAGCTTGGCCAGGAATGCGGGGGGCCTGAGGGATACGCAGTATTTT.

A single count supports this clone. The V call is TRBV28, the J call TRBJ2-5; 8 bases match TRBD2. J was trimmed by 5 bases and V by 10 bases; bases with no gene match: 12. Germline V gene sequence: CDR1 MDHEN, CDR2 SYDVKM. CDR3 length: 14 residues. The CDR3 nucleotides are TGTGCCACTCGCCTGTCGGGAGGGAGGGAGACCCAGTACTTC. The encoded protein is CATRLSGGRETQYF.

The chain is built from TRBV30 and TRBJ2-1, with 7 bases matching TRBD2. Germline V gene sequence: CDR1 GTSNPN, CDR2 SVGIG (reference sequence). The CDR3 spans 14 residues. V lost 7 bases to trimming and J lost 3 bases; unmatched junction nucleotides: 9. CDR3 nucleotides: TGTGCCTCTACGGCGGGAGTAAACTACAATGAGCAGTTCTTC. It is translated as CASTAGVNYNEQFF.

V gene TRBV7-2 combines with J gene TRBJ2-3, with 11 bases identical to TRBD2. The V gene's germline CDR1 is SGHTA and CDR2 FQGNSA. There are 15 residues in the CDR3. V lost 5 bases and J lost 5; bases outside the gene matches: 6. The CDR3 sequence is CASSVSGGAGDTQYF. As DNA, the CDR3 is TGTGCCAGCAGCGTTAGCGGGGGGGCAGGAGATACGCAGTATTTT.

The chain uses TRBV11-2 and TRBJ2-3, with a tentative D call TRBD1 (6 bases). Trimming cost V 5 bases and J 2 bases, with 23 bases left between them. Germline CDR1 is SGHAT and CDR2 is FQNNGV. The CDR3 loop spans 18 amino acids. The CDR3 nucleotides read TGTGCCAGCAGCCGCCAGCACGGGACACAGTTTAACACAGATACGCAGTATTTT. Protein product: CASSRQHGTQFNTDTQYF.

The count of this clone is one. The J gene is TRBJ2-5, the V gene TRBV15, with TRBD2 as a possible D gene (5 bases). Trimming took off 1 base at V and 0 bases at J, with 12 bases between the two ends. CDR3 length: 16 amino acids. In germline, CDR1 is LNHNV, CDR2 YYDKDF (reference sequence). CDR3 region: CATSRAGTGHQETQYF. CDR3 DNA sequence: TGTGCCACCAGCAGAGCGGGAACGGGCCACCAAGAGACCCAGTACTTC.

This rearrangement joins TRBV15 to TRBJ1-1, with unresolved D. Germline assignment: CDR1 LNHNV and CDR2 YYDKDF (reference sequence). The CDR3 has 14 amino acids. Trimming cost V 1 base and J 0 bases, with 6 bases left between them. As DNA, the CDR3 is TGTGCCACCAGCAGAGTTTCGGTGAACACTGAAGCTTTCTTT. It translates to CATSRVSVNTEAFF.

CDR3 loop: CASSSKHGERSEKLFF. The CDR3 nucleotides are TGTGCCAGCAGCTCGAAGCACGGGGAGCGCTCGGAAAAACTGTTTTTT. The V call is TRBV7-8, the J call TRBJ1-4; no firm D call. V lost 4 bases and J 8 bases, leaving 20 bases between the germline ends. Germline V gives CDR1 SGHVS, CDR2 FQNEAQ. The CDR3 length is 16 residues.

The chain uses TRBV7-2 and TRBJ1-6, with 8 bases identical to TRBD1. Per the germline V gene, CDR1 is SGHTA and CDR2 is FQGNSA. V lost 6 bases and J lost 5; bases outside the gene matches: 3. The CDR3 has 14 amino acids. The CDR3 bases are TGTGCCAGCAGGGCGACAGGGGATAATTCACCCCTCCACTTT. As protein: CASRATGDNSPLHF. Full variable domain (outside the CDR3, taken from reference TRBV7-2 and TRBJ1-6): GAGVSQSPSNKVTEKGKDVELRCDPISGHTALYWYRQSLGQGLEFLIYFQGNSAPDKSGLPSDRFSAERTGGSVSTLTIQRTQQEDSAVYLCASRATGDNSPLHFGNGTRLTVT.

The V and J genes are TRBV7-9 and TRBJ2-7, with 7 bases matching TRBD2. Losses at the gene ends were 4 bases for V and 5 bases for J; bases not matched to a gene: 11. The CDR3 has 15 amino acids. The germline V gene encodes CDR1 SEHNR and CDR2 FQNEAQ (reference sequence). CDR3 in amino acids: CASSSPLSGIHEQYF. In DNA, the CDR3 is TGTGCCAGCAGCTCACCACTGAGCGGGATCCACGAGCAGTACTTC.

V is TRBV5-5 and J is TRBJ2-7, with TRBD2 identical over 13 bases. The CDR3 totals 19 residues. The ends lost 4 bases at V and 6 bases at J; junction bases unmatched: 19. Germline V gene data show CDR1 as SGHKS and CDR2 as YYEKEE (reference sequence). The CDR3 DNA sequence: TGTGCCAGCAGCCGTGGACTAGCGGGAGTCCTCTTACCTCCTCTCGAGCAGTACTTC. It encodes CASSRGLAGVLLPPLEQYF.

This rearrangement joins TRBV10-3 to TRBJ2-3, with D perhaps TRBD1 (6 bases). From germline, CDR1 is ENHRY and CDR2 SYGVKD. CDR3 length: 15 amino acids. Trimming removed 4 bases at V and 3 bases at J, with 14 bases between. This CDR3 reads CAISVGTRTTDTQYF. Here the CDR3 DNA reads TGTGCCATCAGTGTCGGGACAAGGACGACAGATACGCAGTATTTT.

CDR3 amino acids: CASSVAVLAAQETQYF. CDR3 nucleotides: TGTGCCAGCAGCGTAGCGGTTCTGGCGGCCCAAGAGACCCAGTACTTC. The chain uses TRBV9 and TRBJ2-5; no clear D. The CDR3 spans 16 residues. Between the trimmed V and J ends, which lost 0 bases and 1 base, there was a span of 13 bases. The germline gives CDR1 SGDLS, CDR2 YYNGEE. Full variable domain (missing parts from reference TRBV9 and TRBJ2-5): DSGVTQTPKHLITATGQRVTLRCSPRSGDLSVYWYQQSLDQGLQFLIQYYNGEERAKGNILERFSAQQFPDLHSELNLSSLELGDSALYFCASSVAVLAAQETQYFGPGTRLLVL.

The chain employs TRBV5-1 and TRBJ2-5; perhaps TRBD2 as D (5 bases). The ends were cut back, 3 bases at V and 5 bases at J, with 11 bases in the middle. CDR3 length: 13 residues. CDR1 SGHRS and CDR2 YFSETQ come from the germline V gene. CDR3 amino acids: CASSWEIGETQYF. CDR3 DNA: TGCGCCAGCAGCTGGGAGATTGGGGAGACCCAGTACTTC.

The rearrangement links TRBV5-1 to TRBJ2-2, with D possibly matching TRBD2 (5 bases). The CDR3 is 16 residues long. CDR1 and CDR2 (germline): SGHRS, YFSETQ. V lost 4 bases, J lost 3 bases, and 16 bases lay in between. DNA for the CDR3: TGCGCCAGCAGCCTGATGATGCGGGCCGACACCGGGGAGCTGTTTTTT. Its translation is CASSLMMRADTGELFF. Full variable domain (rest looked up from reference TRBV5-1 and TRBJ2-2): KAGVTQTPRYLIKTRGQQVTLSCSPISGHRSVSWYQQTPGQGLQFLFEYFSETQRNKGNFPGRFSGRQFSNSRSEMNVSTLELGDSALYLCASSLMMRADTGELFFGEGSRLTVL.

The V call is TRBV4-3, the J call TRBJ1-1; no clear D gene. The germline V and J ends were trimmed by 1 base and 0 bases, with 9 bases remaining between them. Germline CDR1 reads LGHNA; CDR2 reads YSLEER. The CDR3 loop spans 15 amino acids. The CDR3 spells CASSQGTRLNTEAFF. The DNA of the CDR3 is TGCGCCAGCAGCCAAGGAACCAGGTTGAACACTGAAGCTTTCTTT.

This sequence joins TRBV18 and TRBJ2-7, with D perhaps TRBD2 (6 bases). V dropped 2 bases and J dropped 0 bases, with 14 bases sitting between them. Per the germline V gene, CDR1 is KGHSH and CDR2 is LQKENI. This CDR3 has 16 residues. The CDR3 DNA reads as TGTGCCAGCTCACCATCCTACGACGGGAGCTCCTACGAGCAGTACTTC. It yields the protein CASSPSYDGSSYEQYF.

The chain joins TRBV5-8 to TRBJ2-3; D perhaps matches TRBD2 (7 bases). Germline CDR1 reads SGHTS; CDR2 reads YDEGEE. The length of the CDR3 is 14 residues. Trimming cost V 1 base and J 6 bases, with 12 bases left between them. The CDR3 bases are TGTGCCAGCAGCTTGTTCGGGGGGCGTGATACGCAGTATTTT. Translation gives CASSLFGGRDTQYF.

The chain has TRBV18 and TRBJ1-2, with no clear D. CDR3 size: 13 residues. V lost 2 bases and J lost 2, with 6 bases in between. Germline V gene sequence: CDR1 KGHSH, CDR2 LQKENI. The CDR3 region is CASSPATNYGYTF. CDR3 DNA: TGTGCCAGCTCACCAGCCACAAACTATGGCTACACCTTC. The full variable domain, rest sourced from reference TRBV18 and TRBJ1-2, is NAGVMQNPRHLVRRRGQEARLRCSPMKGHSHVYWYRQLPEEGLKFMVYLQKENIIDESGMPKERFSAEFPKEGPSILRIQQVVRGDSAAYFCASSPATNYGYTFGSGTRLTVV.

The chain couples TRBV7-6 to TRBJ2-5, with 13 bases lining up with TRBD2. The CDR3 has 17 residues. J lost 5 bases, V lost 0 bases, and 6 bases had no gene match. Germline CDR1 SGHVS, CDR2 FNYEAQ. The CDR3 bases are TGTGCCAGCAGCTTAGCGCAGACTAGCGGGAGGATCGAGACCCAGTACTTC. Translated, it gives CASSLAQTSGRIETQYF.

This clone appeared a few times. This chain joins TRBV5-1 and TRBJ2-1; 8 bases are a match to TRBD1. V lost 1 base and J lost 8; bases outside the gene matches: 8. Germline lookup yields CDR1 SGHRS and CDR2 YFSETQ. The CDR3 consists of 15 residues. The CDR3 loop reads CASSLLSQGAYEQFF. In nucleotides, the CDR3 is TGCGCCAGCAGCTTGTTGTCGCAGGGGGCTTATGAGCAGTTCTTC.

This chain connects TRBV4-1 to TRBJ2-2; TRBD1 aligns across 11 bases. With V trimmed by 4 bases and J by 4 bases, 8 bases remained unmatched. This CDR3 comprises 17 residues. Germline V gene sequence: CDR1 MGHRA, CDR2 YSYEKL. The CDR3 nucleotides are TGCGCCAGCAGCCGCCCGCCCGGGACAGGGGGCACCGGGGAGCTGTTTTTT. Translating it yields CASSRPPGTGGTGELFF.

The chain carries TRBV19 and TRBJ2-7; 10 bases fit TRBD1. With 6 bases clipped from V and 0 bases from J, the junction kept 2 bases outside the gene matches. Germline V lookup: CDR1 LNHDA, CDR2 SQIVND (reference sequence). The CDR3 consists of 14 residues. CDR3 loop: CASRRTGGSYEQYF. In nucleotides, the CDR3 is TGTGCCAGTAGAAGGACAGGGGGCTCCTACGAGCAGTACTTC.

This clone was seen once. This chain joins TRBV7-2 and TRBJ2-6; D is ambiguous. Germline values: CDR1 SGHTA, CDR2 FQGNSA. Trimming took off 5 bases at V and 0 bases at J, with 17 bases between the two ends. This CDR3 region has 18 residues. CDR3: CASSLPLHSRSGANVLTF. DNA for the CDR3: TGTGCCAGCAGCCTACCACTTCATTCCCGCTCTGGGGCCAACGTCCTGACTTTC. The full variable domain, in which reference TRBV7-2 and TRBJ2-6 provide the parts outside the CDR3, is GAGVSQSPSNKVTEKGKDVELRCDPISGHTALYWYRQSLGQGLEFLIYFQGNSAPDKSGLPSDRFSAERTGGSVSTLTIQRTQQEDSAVYLCASSLPLHSRSGANVLTFGAGSRLTVL.

CDR3 residues: CASRLPTGGGSPLHF. In DNA, the CDR3 is TGTGCCAGCAGGCTCCCGACAGGGGGCGGTTCACCCCTCCACTTT. The V gene is TRBV28, the J gene TRBJ1-6; TRBD1 matches 10 bases. Looked up from germline, CDR1 is MDHEN and CDR2 is SYDVKM. Trimming took 6 bases from V and 9 from J; bases not matched to a gene: 8. CDR3 length: 15 amino acids.

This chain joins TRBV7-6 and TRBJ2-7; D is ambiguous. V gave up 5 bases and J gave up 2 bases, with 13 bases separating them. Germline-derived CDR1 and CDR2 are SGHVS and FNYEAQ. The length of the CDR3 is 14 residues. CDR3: CASSPSSPAYEQYF. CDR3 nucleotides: TGTGCCAGCAGCCCCTCCTCCCCGGCCTACGAGCAGTACTTC.

The CDR3 protein is CASSLAGQGRGAFF. The CDR3 DNA is TGTGCCAGCAGCTTAGCAGGACAGGGAAGAGGGGCTTTCTTT. The chain recombines TRBV11-2 with TRBJ1-1; 8 bases are shared with TRBD1. V was pared by 1 base and J by 11 bases, with 9 bases of the junction left unmatched. The CDR3 loop spans 14 amino acids. Germline values: CDR1 SGHAT, CDR2 FQNNGV.